The present entry profiles one TCR beta chain with its context. This clone's antigen is unknown. No base quality values were provided; no much bigger clone lies one nucleotide off. TCR beta VDJ combination and CDR3 sequence profiling used genomic DNA as the template. An Illumina HiSeq 2000 was used for TCR repertoire sequencing. The paper's data handling went like this. Repertoires were assessed using TRBV/TRBJ rearrangement plots, CDR3 size and DJ length profiles, and Simpson's diversity index. The most abundant DNA sequence in the deep sequencing data was defined as the immunodominant clone. CDR3 amino acid sequences were checked for sharing across subjects and were also compared against the VDJdb database and published repertoires. TCRdb passed the public sequencing reads through fastp at Q25 and MiXCR, retaining productive beta sequences. One record per CDR3 amino acid sequence lists the most common genes and DNA. For this entry, the V and J calls and clone size follow TCRdb and not the study's own pipeline. The sample includes under 350,000 distinct CDR3 sequences, with around three fifths observed a single time. The ten largest clones take up around 1.3% of the sample.

The data derive from a study of CD8+CD57+ T cells in acquired aplastic anemia (dated by TCRdb to the late 2010s). Notes on the research overall: DNA extracted from sorted CD4+ and CD8+ cells had a mean of approximately 3.5 ug, with a range of roughly 0.19 to 27.4 ug. A CD8+CD57+ expansion meant a frequency higher than the mean frequency seen in healthy subjects. Overall study results and their limits: Although roughly 29 CD8+ CDR3 sequences were shared by patients and controls, these sequences appeared highly expressed in patients and within the immunodominant clones of patients. No significant difference in CD8+ Simpson's diversity was found between patients and healthy controls (P=0.060).

Patients chosen for sequencing had shown expansion of CD8+CD57+ cells by flow cytometry. Every patient had severe acquired aplastic anemia, diagnosed using the International Study of Aplastic Anemia and Agranulocytosis and Camitta criteria. Patients had received no therapy at the time of blood sampling. The study deep-sequenced TCR repertoires of sorted CD4+ and CD8+ blood T cells from severe aplastic anemia patients and healthy subjects. Patients were enrolled in the USA under clinicaltrials.gov protocols 00001620, 01623167, 00001397, 00071045, 00081523 and 00961064. Ficoll-Paque density gradient centrifugation was used to isolate peripheral blood mononuclear cells. CD4+ and CD8+ T cells were sorted by FACS or magnetic beads before DNA extraction. The CDR1 and CDR2 encoded by the germline V gene are SGDLS and YYNGEE. Measured from the cysteine to the phenylalanine, the CDR3 is 12 residues long. The kept DNA is CDR3 alone, 36 bases in frame from the first base. The V end loses 2 bases and the J end loses 6 bases, and a stretch of 7 bases separates them.

Material: sorted CD4+, CD8+, or CD8+CD57+ T cells (not recorded which) from PBMCs. This clonotype was obtained from a human donor with aplastic anemia. The chain joins TRBV9 to TRBJ2-3; no D gene call is confident. The nucleotide sequence is given as TGTGCCAGCAGCGTGTTACTCGATACGCAGTATTTT. Its amino acids are CASSVLLDTQYF.